A single sample is the source of the 6 T cell receptor beta chains below, sequenced in a study of T cells in Graves' hyperthyroidism and ophthalmopathy. The investigators amplified TCR beta CDR3 regions from RNA transcripts. A first-round RT-PCR of the TCR CDR3 used the HTBI primer set. TCRdb recomputed calls from the multiplex PCR reads with MiXCR, one row per CDR3 protein. The sample lists about 560,000 distinct CDR3 sequences, 15% to 20% seen once, with around a sixth in the top ten. Sequencing was performed on blood. The receptors derive from a woman aged 18 to 35 with Graves' hyperthyroidism.

V usage is TRBV4-2 and J usage is TRBJ2-2; 7 bases align to TRBD1. The germline V gene encodes CDR1 LGHNA and CDR2 YNFKEQ. The CDR3 runs 16 residues. With V trimmed by 2 bases and J by 2 bases, 5 bases remained unmatched. The chain's CDR3 is CASSQQRQGNTGELFF. CDR3 DNA sequence: TGTGCCAGCAGCCAACAGAGACAGGGCAACACCGGGGAGCTGTTTTTT.

J is TRBJ1-2 and V is TRBV7-9; 7 bases are shared with TRBD1. Trimming at V came to 7 bases and at J to 8 bases, leaving 10 bases not matched to a gene. There are 13 residues in the CDR3. Germline values: CDR1 SEHNR, CDR2 FQNEAQ (reference sequence). The CDR3 DNA follows: TGTGCCAGCATCGTGACAGGGAGTGGCGGCTACACCTTC. Protein sequence: CASIVTGSGGYTF.

The sample holds a few counts of this clonotype. This chain uses TRBV7-9 with TRBJ2-7; TRBD2 is a possible D gene (5 bases). The CDR3 length is 13 residues. The V gene lost 6 bases and the J gene lost 2 bases, with 11 bases spanning the gap. Germline loops: CDR1 SEHNR, CDR2 FQNEAQ (reference sequence). Here the CDR3 reads CASSDSGTYEQYF. The CDR3 DNA reads TGTGCCAGCAGTGATTCGGGGACCTACGAGCAGTACTTC.

Only a few counts were recorded for this clonotype. One end of the junction varies from germline; a read error may be responsible. The chain links TRBV28 to TRBJ2-1, with 9 bases that match TRBD2. The germline V gene encodes CDR1 MDHEN and CDR2 SYDVKM. The CDR3 has 16 amino acids. Written as DNA, the CDR3 is TGTGCCGGCAGTTTGGGGGCTAGCGGGGACTACAATGAGCAGTTCTTC. Its translation: CAGSLGASGDYNEQFF.

The chain links TRBV29-1 to TRBJ1-2, with 9 bases lining up with TRBD1. Germline CDR1 reads SQVTM; CDR2 reads ANQGSEA. With V trimmed by 4 bases and J by 5 bases, 5 bases remained unmatched. The CDR3 covers 13 residues. The CDR3 is CSVGRTGDYGYTF. The CDR3, as DNA: TGCAGCGTTGGACGGACAGGGGATTATGGCTACACCTTC. Supplemented by reference TRBV29-1 and TRBJ1-2, the full variable domain reads SAVISQKPSRDICQRGTSLTIQCQVDSQVTMMFWYRQQPGQSLTLIATANQGSEATYESGFVIDKFPISRPNLTFSTLTVSNMSPEDSSIYLCSVGRTGDYGYTFGSGTRLTVV.

This clonotype was detected many times. This sequence joins TRBV20-1 and TRBJ2-1, with 11 bases lining up with TRBD2. From germline, CDR1 is DFQATT and CDR2 SNEGSKA (reference sequence). This CDR3 comprises 14 residues. J gave up 3 bases and V 5 bases, and 3 bases lay outside the gene matches. The CDR3 nucleotides read TGCAGTGCTTCCGGGACTAGCGGCTACAATGAGCAGTTCTTC. It codes for CSASGTSGYNEQFF.